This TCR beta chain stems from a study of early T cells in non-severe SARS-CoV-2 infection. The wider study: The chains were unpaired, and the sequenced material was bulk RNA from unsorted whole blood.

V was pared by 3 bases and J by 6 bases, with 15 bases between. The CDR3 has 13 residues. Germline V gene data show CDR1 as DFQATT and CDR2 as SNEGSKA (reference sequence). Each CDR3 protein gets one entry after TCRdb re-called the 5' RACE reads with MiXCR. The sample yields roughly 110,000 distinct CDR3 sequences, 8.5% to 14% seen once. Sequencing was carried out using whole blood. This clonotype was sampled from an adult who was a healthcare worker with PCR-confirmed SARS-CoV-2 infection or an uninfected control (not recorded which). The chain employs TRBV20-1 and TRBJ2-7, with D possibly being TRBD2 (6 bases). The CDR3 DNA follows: TGCAGTGCTAGTCCTAGCGATCTTGGCGAGCAGTACTTC. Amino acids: CSASPSDLGEQYF.